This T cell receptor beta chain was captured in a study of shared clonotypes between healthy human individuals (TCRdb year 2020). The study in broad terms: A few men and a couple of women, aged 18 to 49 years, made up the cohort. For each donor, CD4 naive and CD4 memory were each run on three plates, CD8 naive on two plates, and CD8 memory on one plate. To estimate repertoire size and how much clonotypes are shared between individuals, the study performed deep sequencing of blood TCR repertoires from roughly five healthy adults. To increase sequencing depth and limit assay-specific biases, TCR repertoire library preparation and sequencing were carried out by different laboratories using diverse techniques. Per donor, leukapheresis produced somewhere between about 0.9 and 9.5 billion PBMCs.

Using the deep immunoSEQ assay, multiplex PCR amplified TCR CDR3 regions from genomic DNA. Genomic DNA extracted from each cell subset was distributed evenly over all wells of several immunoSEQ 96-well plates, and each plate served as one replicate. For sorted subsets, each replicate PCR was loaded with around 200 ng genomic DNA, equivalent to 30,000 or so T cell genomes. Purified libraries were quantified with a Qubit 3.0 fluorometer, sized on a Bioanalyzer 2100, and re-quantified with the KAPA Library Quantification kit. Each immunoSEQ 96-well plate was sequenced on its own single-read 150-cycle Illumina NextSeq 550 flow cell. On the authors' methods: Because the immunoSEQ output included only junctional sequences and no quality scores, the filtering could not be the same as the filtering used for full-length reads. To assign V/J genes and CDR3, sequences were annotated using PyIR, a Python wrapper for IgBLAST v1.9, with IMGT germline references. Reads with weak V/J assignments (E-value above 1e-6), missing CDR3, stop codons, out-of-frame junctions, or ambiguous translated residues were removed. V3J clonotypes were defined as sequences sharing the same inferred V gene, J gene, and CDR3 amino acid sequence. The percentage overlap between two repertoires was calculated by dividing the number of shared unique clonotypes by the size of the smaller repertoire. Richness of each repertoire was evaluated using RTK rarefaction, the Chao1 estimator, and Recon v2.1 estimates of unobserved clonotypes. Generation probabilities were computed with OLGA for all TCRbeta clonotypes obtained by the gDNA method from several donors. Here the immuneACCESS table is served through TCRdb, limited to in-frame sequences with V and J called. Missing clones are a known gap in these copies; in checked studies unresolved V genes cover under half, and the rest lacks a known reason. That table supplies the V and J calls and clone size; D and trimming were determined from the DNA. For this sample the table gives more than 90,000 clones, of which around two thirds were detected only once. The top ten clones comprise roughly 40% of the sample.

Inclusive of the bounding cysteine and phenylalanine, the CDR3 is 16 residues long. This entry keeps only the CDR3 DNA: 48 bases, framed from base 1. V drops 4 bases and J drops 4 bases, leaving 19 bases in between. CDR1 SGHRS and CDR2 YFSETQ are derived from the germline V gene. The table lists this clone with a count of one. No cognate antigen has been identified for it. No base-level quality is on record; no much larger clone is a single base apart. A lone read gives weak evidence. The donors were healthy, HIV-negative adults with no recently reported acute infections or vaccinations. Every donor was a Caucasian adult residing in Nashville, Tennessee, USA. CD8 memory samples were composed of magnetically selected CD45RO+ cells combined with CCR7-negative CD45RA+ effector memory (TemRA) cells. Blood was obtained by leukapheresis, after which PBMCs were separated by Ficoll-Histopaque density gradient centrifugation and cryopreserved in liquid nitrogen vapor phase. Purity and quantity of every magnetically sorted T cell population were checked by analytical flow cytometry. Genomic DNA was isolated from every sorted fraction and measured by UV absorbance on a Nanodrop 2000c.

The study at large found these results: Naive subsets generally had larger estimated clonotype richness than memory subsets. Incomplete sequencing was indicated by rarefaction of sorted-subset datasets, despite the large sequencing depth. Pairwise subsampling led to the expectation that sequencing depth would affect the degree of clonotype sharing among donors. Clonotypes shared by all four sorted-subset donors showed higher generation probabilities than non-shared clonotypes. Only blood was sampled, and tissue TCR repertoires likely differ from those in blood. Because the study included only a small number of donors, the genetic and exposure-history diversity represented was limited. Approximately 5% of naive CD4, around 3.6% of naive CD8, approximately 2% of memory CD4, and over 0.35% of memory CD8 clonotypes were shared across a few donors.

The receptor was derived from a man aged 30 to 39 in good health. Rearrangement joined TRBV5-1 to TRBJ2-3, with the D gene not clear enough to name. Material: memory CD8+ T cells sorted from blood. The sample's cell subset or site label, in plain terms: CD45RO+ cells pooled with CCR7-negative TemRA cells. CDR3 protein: CASSPDGRVRSDTQYF. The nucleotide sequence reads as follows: TGCGCCAGCAGCCCGGACGGGCGCGTGAGGTCAGATACGCAGTATTTT.